These 29 T cell receptor beta chains were sequenced from one sample in a study of beta chain features in type 1 diabetes. What was sequenced were expressed TCRB transcripts, since all of the isolated RNA had been reverse transcribed. TCRdb keeps only in-frame clones here, not all; method: immunoSEQ multiplex PCR. The sample contains 400,000 to 600,000 clones, 30% of which appear only once. The sequencing input was naive CD4+ T cells from blood. These receptors originate from a man aged 18 to 30 in good health.

The chain combines TRBV7-9 with TRBJ2-3; D is uncertain. V was shortened by 5 bases and J by 0 bases, with 18 bases between the two germline ends. This CDR3 comprises 17 residues. CDR1 and CDR2 (germline): SEHNR, FQNEAQ (reference sequence). The CDR3 DNA sequence: TGTGCCAGCAGCCCCGCGAGGTCCGTCTTCAGCACAGATACGCAGTATTTT. This encodes CASSPARSVFSTDTQYF.

The gene calls are TRBV7-2 and TRBJ2-1; 9 bases line up with TRBD2. The CDR3 runs 14 residues. After removal of 3 bases from V and 6 bases from J, the junction contained 3 bases not matched to a gene. Per germline, CDR1 SGHTA and CDR2 FQGNSA. CDR3 sequence reads: CASSFSGSRNEQFF. As DNA, the CDR3 is TGTGCCAGCAGCTTTAGCGGGAGTCGCAATGAGCAGTTCTTC.

In nucleotides, the CDR3 is TGTGCCAGCAGCTTCCGAAAGAACACTGAAGCTTTCTTT. Amino acid sequence: CASSFRKNTEAFF. The chain is built from TRBV7-2 and TRBJ1-1; D unresolved. The CDR3 extends over 13 amino acids. Trimming took 3 bases from V and 1 from J, leaving 6 bases between them. The V gene's germline CDR1 is SGHTA and CDR2 FQGNSA.

The chain is built from TRBV7-9 and TRBJ1-4; tentative D call: TRBD1 (6 bases). Germline values: CDR1 SEHNR, CDR2 FQNEAQ (reference sequence). The CDR3 covers 15 residues. The V gene lost 5 bases and the J gene lost 4 bases, with 14 bases spanning the gap. CDR3 loop: CASSPDSSLNEKLFF. The CDR3 DNA is TGTGCCAGCAGCCCGGACAGTAGCCTTAATGAAAAACTGTTTTTT.

V is TRBV29-1 and J is TRBJ2-2; tentatively, D is TRBD2 (6 bases). The length of the CDR3 is 13 residues. Germline assignment: CDR1 SQVTM and CDR2 ANQGSEA. The V end was cut by 8 bases, the J end by 2 bases, with 12 bases between. This CDR3 reads CSSSGTNTGELFF. In nucleotides, the CDR3 is TGCAGCTCTTCGGGGACTAACACCGGGGAGCTGTTTTTT.

The chain joins TRBV29-1 to TRBJ2-3; possibly TRBD1 or TRBD2 for D (5 bases each). Germline V lookup: CDR1 SQVTM, CDR2 ANQGSEA. Trimming left V 1 base short and J 4 bases short, with 15 bases between. The CDR3 length is 15 residues. CDR3 sequence reads: CSVEGGPSGPDTQYF. The CDR3 DNA reads TGCAGCGTTGAAGGGGGACCTTCGGGTCCAGATACGCAGTATTTT.

This chain joins TRBV11-2 and TRBJ2-1, with D possibly called TRBD1 or TRBD2 (5 bases each). Germline V gives CDR1 SGHAT, CDR2 FQNNGV. The CDR3 length is 13 residues. V lost 3 bases and J lost 7, with 10 bases in between. The chain's CDR3 is CASSLGRQNEQFF. CDR3 nucleotide sequence: TGTGCCAGCAGCTTGGGACGGCAGAATGAGCAGTTCTTC.

The sample holds a few counts of this clone. The chain couples TRBV2 to TRBJ2-4; D may match TRBD1 or TRBD2 (5 bases each). CDR1 and CDR2 (germline): SNHLY, FYNNEI. Between the trimmed V and J ends, which lost 4 bases and 11 bases, there was a span of 24 bases. CDR3 size: 16 residues. The CDR3 DNA sequence: TGTGCCAGCAGTGCCCTACCGGGACCCGCTTATCTGGTTCAGTACTTC. This codes for CASSALPGPAYLVQYF.

This clone was seen a few times. CDR3 in DNA: TGTGCCAGCAGCTTAGACGGGTTTTCGTACGAGCAGTACTTC. It encodes CASSLDGFSYEQYF. V gene TRBV7-3 combines with J gene TRBJ2-7; D remains unclear. This CDR3 spans 14 amino acids. CDR1 is SGHTA and CDR2 is FQGTGA in the germline V gene. Trimming stripped 2 bases from V and 4 bases from J, with 12 bases between.

The rearrangement links TRBV7-9 to TRBJ2-3; D tentatively fits TRBD1 or TRBD2 (7 bases each). The germline V gene encodes CDR1 SEHNR and CDR2 FQNEAQ (reference sequence). The CDR3 loop spans 15 amino acids. Trimming removed 4 bases from V and 0 bases from J, with 11 bases in between. Here the CDR3 reads CASSSQGGSTDTQYF. CDR3 DNA: TGTGCCAGCAGCTCCCAGGGGGGGAGCACAGATACGCAGTATTTT.

The chain links TRBV30 to TRBJ2-4; 7 bases align to TRBD2. V trimming: 8 bases; J trimming: 1 base; junction bases outside the gene matches: 8. CDR3 size: 14 residues. Germline CDR1 is GTSNPN and CDR2 is SVGIG (reference sequence). The CDR3, as DNA: TGTGCCATGGGGGAGGGACCTGCCAAAAACATTCAGTACTTC. Translated: CAMGEGPAKNIQYF.

The chain combines TRBV7-8 with TRBJ1-2; unclear D gene. Trimming stripped 8 bases from V and 7 bases from J, with 11 bases between. The CDR3 loop spans 11 amino acids. Germline V gene data show CDR1 as SGHVS and CDR2 as FQNEAQ. In DNA form, the CDR3 reads TGTGCCAGCCGGCAGGACGGTGGCTACACCTTC. Protein sequence: CASRQDGGYTF. Drawing the rest from reference TRBV7-8 and TRBJ1-2, the complete variable domain is GAGVSQSPRYKVAKRGQDVALRCDPISGHVSLFWYQQALGQGPEFLTYFQNEAQLDKSGLPSDRFFAERPEGSVSTLKIQRTQQEDSAVYLCASRQDGGYTFGSGTRLTVV.

This clone has just a few counts. This rearrangement joins TRBV29-1 to TRBJ2-3; D not certain. The CDR3 has 14 residues. The germline gives CDR1 SQVTM, CDR2 ANQGSEA. V shed 5 bases and J shed 2 bases, with 14 bases lying between them. The CDR3 here is CSVRGRISTDTQYF. The DNA for the CDR3 is TGCAGCGTTAGAGGCAGGATATCCACAGATACGCAGTATTTT.

The chain employs TRBV7-6 and TRBJ2-3; 13 bases align to TRBD2. Germline V gives CDR1 SGHVS, CDR2 FNYEAQ. With 4 bases clipped from V and 2 bases from J, the junction kept 3 bases outside the gene matches. This CDR3 is 16 amino acids long. CDR3 residues: CASSSGLAGDTDTQYF. The CDR3 bases are TGTGCCAGCAGCTCCGGACTAGCGGGAGACACAGATACGCAGTATTTT.

The DNA for the CDR3 is TGCAGCGCCTCGGGACTAGCGGGAGGTGTTGATGAGCAGTTCTTC. Encoded protein: CSASGLAGGVDEQFF. The V call is TRBV29-1, the J call TRBJ2-1; 15 bases map to TRBD2. Unmatched junction bases numbered 9, after V lost 7 bases and J lost 8 bases. The CDR3 loop spans 15 amino acids. CDR1 and CDR2 (germline): SQVTM, ANQGSEA.

The DNA of the CDR3 is TGTGCCTGGACTGAGCTCGCCAGGCAGACCCAGTACTTC. It codes for CAWTELARQTQYF. The chain couples TRBV30 to TRBJ2-5; D call uncertain. The CDR3 loop spans 13 amino acids. In germline, CDR1 is GTSNPN, CDR2 SVGIG (reference sequence). V was pared by 4 bases and J by 6 bases, with 15 bases between.

This chain connects TRBV4-1 to TRBJ2-1; no definite D call. The V gene's germline CDR1 is MGHRA and CDR2 YSYEKL. This CDR3 spans 14 amino acids. V dropped 7 bases and J dropped 12 bases, with 22 bases sitting between them. CDR3 nucleotides: TGCGCCAGCACCCCGGACCAAGGGATTCTAGGGCAGTTCTTC. It codes for CASTPDQGILGQFF.

Only a few counts were recorded for this clone. This sequence joins TRBV30 and TRBJ2-5, with 9 bases aligning to TRBD2. Germline V lookup: CDR1 GTSNPN, CDR2 SVGIG (reference sequence). This CDR3 is 14 amino acids long. The V and J ends lost 3 bases and 4 bases, in that order; junction bases with no gene match: 6. CDR3 sequence: CAWSGGRAGETQYF. CDR3 DNA: TGTGCCTGGAGCGGCGGGAGGGCCGGAGAGACCCAGTACTTC.

This chain joins TRBV25-1 and TRBJ2-5; perhaps TRBD1 as D (7 bases). Germline V lookup: CDR1 MGHDK, CDR2 SYGVNS. V was shortened by 2 bases and J by 5 bases, with 15 bases between the two germline ends. The CDR3 is 15 amino acids. This CDR3 is CASSELDREVETQYF. The CDR3 DNA reads TGTGCCAGCAGTGAACTCGACAGGGAGGTGGAGACCCAGTACTTC.

This chain connects TRBV7-9 to TRBJ2-1; 12 nucleotides agree with TRBD2. V lost 5 bases to trimming and J lost 4 bases; unmatched junction nucleotides: 6. The CDR3 runs to 16 residues. Germline CDR1 is SEHNR and CDR2 is FQNEAQ (reference sequence). The CDR3, as DNA: TGTGCCAGCAGCGCATCTGGACTAGCGGGATACAATGAGCAGTTCTTC. This gives the protein CASSASGLAGYNEQFF.

The rearrangement links TRBV7-9 to TRBJ1-4; D gene unclear. Germline values: CDR1 SEHNR, CDR2 FQNEAQ (reference sequence). CDR3 length equals 14 residues. Between the trimmed V and J ends, which lost 4 bases and 3 bases, there was a span of 9 bases. The CDR3 spells CASSWTVSNEKLFF. The CDR3 region has the DNA TGTGCCAGCAGCTGGACGGTCTCTAATGAAAAACTGTTTTTT.

The rearrangement links TRBV6-5 to TRBJ2-5; no clear D gene. V was trimmed by 2 bases and J by 5 bases, leaving 9 bases between them. The length of the CDR3 is 13 residues. Germline loops: CDR1 MNHEY, CDR2 SVGAGI. The CDR3 DNA is TGTGCCAGCAGTTACGGGGTATGGGAGACCCAGTACTTC. Its translation: CASSYGVWETQYF.

The chain couples TRBV5-1 to TRBJ2-7, with TRBD1 as a possible D gene (5 bases). The length of the CDR3 is 13 residues. The V end lost 0 bases, the J end lost 4 bases, and 8 bases lay between the germline ends. Per the germline V gene, CDR1 is SGHRS and CDR2 is YFSETQ. CDR3 coding DNA: TGCGCCAGCAGCTTGGACGGACAATACGAGCAGTACTTC. This translates into CASSLDGQYEQYF.

J is TRBJ1-1 and V is TRBV5-6, with no clear D. CDR1 and CDR2 from the germline V gene are SGHDT and YYEEEE. Trimming removed 0 bases at V and 7 bases at J, with 22 bases between. This CDR3 has 17 amino acids. The DNA of the CDR3 is TGTGCCAGCAGCTTGGGTTTCCATGTCCTCCGCCCGAATGAAGCTTTCTTT. Amino acids: CASSLGFHVLRPNEAFF.

Only a few counts were recorded for this clone. The chain links TRBV7-9 to TRBJ1-4; a possible D gene is TRBD1 (6 bases). Germline CDR1 reads SEHNR; CDR2 reads FQNEAQ (reference sequence). V was shortened by 5 bases and J by 4 bases, with 17 bases between the two germline ends. The CDR3 runs 16 residues. The CDR3 loop is CASSPARGVYNEKLFF. CDR3 nucleotides: TGTGCCAGCAGCCCCGCGAGGGGGGTCTATAATGAAAAACTGTTTTTT.

The chain recombines TRBV4-2 with TRBJ2-5; maybe TRBD2 (7 bases). This CDR3 comprises 16 residues. Germline V CDR1 and CDR2: LGHNA, YNFKEQ. Trimming pared 0 bases from V and 1 base from J, leaving 12 bases between. The CDR3: CASSQDVGGPQETQYF. The CDR3 DNA is TGTGCCAGCAGCCAAGATGTCGGGGGGCCCCAAGAGACCCAGTACTTC.

This chain links TRBV30 with TRBJ1-5; D is undetermined. The CDR3 has 13 residues. Germline-derived CDR1 and CDR2 are GTSNPN and SVGIG (reference sequence). Between the trimmed V and J ends, which lost 2 bases and 4 bases, there was a span of 9 bases. DNA for the CDR3: TGTGCCTGGAGTTGGGCACCAAATCAGCCCCAGCATTTT. Translation gives CAWSWAPNQPQHF.

The V and J genes are TRBV11-1 and TRBJ2-4, with TRBD2 matching over 12 bases. Trimming removed 6 bases from V and 4 bases from J; junction bases left unmatched: 13. CDR1 and CDR2 from the germline V gene are SGHAT and FQDESV (reference sequence). This CDR3 has 18 residues. CDR3 DNA sequence: TGTGCCAGCAGGCCGACCCTGGGACTAGCGGGCGAAAAAAACATTCAGTACTTC. It encodes CASRPTLGLAGEKNIQYF.

This rearrangement joins TRBV14 to TRBJ2-3, with D perhaps TRBD2 (7 bases). The CDR3 extends over 17 amino acids. The germline V gene has CDR1 SGHDN and CDR2 FVKESK. Trimming took 0 bases from V and 4 from J, leaving 17 bases between them. CDR3 sequence (DNA): TGTGCCAGCAGCCAAGAATACGGGGGGCGTAGCGCAGATACGCAGTATTTT. This codes for CASSQEYGGRSADTQYF.